The 11 T cell receptor beta chains presented below share a single source sample, sequenced in a study of graft-versus-host responses after intestinal transplantation. What these receptors recognize is not known. The protocol was immunoSEQ multiplex PCR, while the TCRdb copy is restricted to in-frame clones and leaves out a portion. The data contain some 85,000 clones, around 93% of them singletons. The specimen comprised unstimulated CD8+ T cells sorted from spleen or lymph node cells, sampled before transplant. The receptors here all came from a human donor who was the organ donor for an intestinal transplant.

The genes are TRBV7-2 and TRBJ1-1, with D hard to call. V shed 5 bases and J shed 0 bases, with 7 bases lying between them. Germline V CDR1 and CDR2: SGHTA, FQGNSA. The CDR3 loop spans 13 amino acids. DNA of the CDR3: TGTGCCAGCAGCAGAGAGGTGAACACTGAAGCTTTCTTT. It is translated as CASSREVNTEAFF. The full variable domain, in which reference TRBV7-2 and TRBJ1-1 provide the parts outside the CDR3, is GAGVSQSPSNKVTEKGKDVELRCDPISGHTALYWYRQSLGQGLEFLIYFQGNSAPDKSGLPSDRFSAERTGGSVSTLTIQRTQQEDSAVYLCASSREVNTEAFFGQGTRLTVV.

The chain couples TRBV4-2 to TRBJ1-6; D unresolved. The V end was cut by 3 bases, the J end by 11 bases, with 8 bases between. Germline lookup yields CDR1 LGHNA and CDR2 YNFKEQ. This CDR3 contains 12 residues. CDR3 sequence reads: CASSQSQTPLHF. CDR3 nucleotide sequence: TGTGCCAGCAGCCAGTCCCAGACACCCCTCCACTTT.

The chain's CDR3 is CASSLLPPYEQYF. The CDR3 DNA reads TGTGCCAGCAGCCTCCTTCCTCCCTACGAGCAGTACTTC. The chain recombines TRBV5-4 with TRBJ2-7; no reliable D call. The CDR3 has 13 amino acids. Germline values: CDR1 SGHNT, CDR2 YYREEE (reference sequence). Between the trimmed V and J ends, which lost 4 bases and 2 bases, there was a span of 10 bases.

The rearrangement uses TRBV19 and TRBJ1-1; maybe TRBD1 (5 bases). Trimming shortened V by 7 bases and J by 7 bases, and 16 bases separated the two germline ends. The CDR3 spans 13 residues. Per the germline V gene, CDR1 is LNHDA and CDR2 is SQIVND (reference sequence). The CDR3 region has the DNA TGTGCCAGTACCCTTGCGCCGACAGTTGAAGCTTTCTTT. Residues: CASTLAPTVEAFF.

The chain combines TRBV15 with TRBJ1-2, with 7 bases fitting TRBD1. V gave up 0 bases and J gave up 2 bases; unmatched junction bases: 12. Per the germline V gene, CDR1 is LNHNV and CDR2 is YYDKDF (reference sequence). CDR3 length: 18 amino acids. The CDR3 region is CATSRDSRGRSGNYGYTF. Written as DNA, the CDR3 is TGTGCCACCAGCAGAGATAGTAGGGGGCGAAGTGGAAACTATGGCTACACCTTC.

This clone was seen more than once but under ten times. The chain uses TRBV4-2 and TRBJ2-7; D not certain. Germline CDR1 and CDR2: LGHNA and YNFKEQ. The V end lost 1 base, the J end lost 4 bases, and 8 bases lay between the germline ends. CDR3 length: 13 amino acids. CDR3 in DNA: TGTGCCAGCAGCCAAGGCCACGGGTACGAGCAGTACTTC. Its protein product is CASSQGHGYEQYF.

V gene TRBV4-3 combines with J gene TRBJ2-7; 9 nucleotides line up with TRBD2. In germline, CDR1 is LGHNA, CDR2 YSLEER. Germline trimming cut 1 base from V and 0 bases from J; bases unmatched to any gene: 10. This CDR3 has 18 residues. CDR3 region: CASSQARVAGAFSYEQYF. CDR3 sequence (DNA): TGCGCCAGCAGCCAAGCAAGAGTAGCGGGGGCCTTCTCCTACGAGCAGTACTTC.

The rearrangement joins TRBV21-1 to TRBJ2-7; the D call TRBD1 from the table was never checked on the DNA. TRBV21-1 is listed as a pseudogene. The CDR3 totals 16 residues. The CDR3 is CASSPDATGGLGEQYF. CDR3 coding DNA: TGTGCCAGCAGCCCGGACGCGACAGGGGGCCTGGGCGAGCAGTACTTC.

V and J are TRBV7-9 and TRBJ1-2; D not resolved. CDR1 SEHNR and CDR2 FQNEAQ come from the germline V gene (reference sequence). Deletions cut 0 bases from V and 2 bases from J, with 7 bases between. The CDR3 extends over 14 amino acids. The DNA for the CDR3 is TGTGCCAGCAGCTTAGCGGCACAGAACTATGGCTACACCTTC. Amino acids: CASSLAAQNYGYTF. Filled out from reference TRBV7-9 and TRBJ1-2, the complete variable domain reads DTGVSQNPRHKITKRGQNVTFRCDPISEHNRLYWYRQTLGQGPEFLTYFQNEAQLEKSRLLSDRFSAERPKGSFSTLEIQRTEQGDSAMYLCASSLAAQNYGYTFGSGTRLTVV.

The rearrangement joins TRBV4-1 to TRBJ1-1; 10 nucleotides align to TRBD1. CDR3 length equals 15 residues. CDR1 and CDR2 (germline): MGHRA, YSYEKL. Germline trimming cut 3 bases from V and 1 base from J; bases unmatched to any gene: 2. The CDR3 protein is CASSHRQGANTEAFF. The CDR3 DNA reads TGCGCCAGCAGCCATAGACAGGGGGCGAACACTGAAGCTTTCTTT.

This clone appeared a single time. V gene TRBV10-3 combines with J gene TRBJ2-7; D might be TRBD1 (6 bases). Germline V gene lookup returns CDR1 ENHRY and CDR2 SYGVKD. The length of the CDR3 is 16 residues. V lost 3 bases to trimming and J lost 6 bases, with 21 bases between them. The CDR3 DNA sequence: TGTGCCATCAGTGACGCCACCGAGTGGGGGCCCTTCGAGCAGTACTTC. This encodes CAISDATEWGPFEQYF.